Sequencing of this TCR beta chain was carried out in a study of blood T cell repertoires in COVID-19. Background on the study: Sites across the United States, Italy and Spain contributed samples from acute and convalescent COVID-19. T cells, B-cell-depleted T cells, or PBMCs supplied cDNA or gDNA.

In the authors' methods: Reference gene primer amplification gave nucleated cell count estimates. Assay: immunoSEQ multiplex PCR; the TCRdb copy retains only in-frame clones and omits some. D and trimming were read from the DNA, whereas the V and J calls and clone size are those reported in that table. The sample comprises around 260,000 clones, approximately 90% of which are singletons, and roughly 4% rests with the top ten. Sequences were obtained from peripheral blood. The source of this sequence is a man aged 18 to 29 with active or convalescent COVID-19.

The CDR3 nucleotides read TGTGCCATTACACAGGGGTTGGGACCCTATGGCTACACCTTC. This codes for CAITQGLGPYGYTF. The genes are TRBV10-3 and TRBJ1-2; TRBD1 matches at 7 bases. Trimming removed 9 bases from V and 4 bases from J; junction bases left unmatched: 11. The CDR3 sequence is 14 residues long. CDR1 ENHRY and CDR2 SYGVKD come from the germline V gene.